These 26 T cell receptor beta chains were sequenced from one sample in a study of PD-L1 blockade in urothelial cancer. Clones were sequenced by immunoSEQ multiplex PCR, and TCRdb holds only the in-frame ones, with some missing. The sample includes approximately 100,000 clones, 70% to 90% of them seen just once. This specimen consisted of PBMCs, obtained around atezolizumab (anti-PD-L1) treatment. These receptors were collected from a man aged 45-65 years with urothelial cancer.

The chain combines TRBV4-2 with TRBJ2-7; 8 bases fit TRBD1. Per germline, CDR1 LGHNA and CDR2 YNFKEQ. The CDR3 consists of 14 residues. Trimming took 2 bases from V and 7 from J; bases not matched to a gene: 7. The DNA for the CDR3 is TGTGCCAGCAGCCAAAAGACAGGGGCGCGGGAGCAGTACTTC. Translating it yields CASSQKTGAREQYF.

The chain links TRBV4-2 to TRBJ2-1; 11 nucleotides match TRBD2. CDR1 is LGHNA, CDR2 YNFKEQ, per germline. Losses at the gene ends were 2 bases for V and 10 bases for J; bases not matched to a gene: 10. The CDR3 runs to 16 residues. The chain's CDR3 is CASSQSGLAGGREQFF. The CDR3 region has the DNA TGTGCCAGCAGCCAAAGCGGGCTAGCGGGGGGCCGGGAGCAGTTCTTC.

The chain joins TRBV19 to TRBJ2-2; TRBD1 agrees at 10 bases. The length of the CDR3 is 16 residues. The V segment lost 1 base and the J segment 3 bases; nucleotides outside the gene matches: 2. In germline, CDR1 is LNHDA, CDR2 SQIVND (reference sequence). DNA of the CDR3: TGTGCCAGTAGTATAGGGGGACAGGGGCACACCGGGGAGCTGTTTTTT. This translates into CASSIGGQGHTGELFF.

This clone was picked up a small number of times. The chain employs TRBV25-1 and TRBJ2-3, with 10 nucleotides matching TRBD2. Germline CDR1 is MGHDK and CDR2 is SYGVNS. CDR3 length: 12 amino acids. J was trimmed by 11 bases and V by 4 bases; bases with no gene match: 3. The CDR3 protein is CASSVLAGEQYF. As DNA, the CDR3 is TGTGCCAGCAGTGTCCTAGCGGGAGAGCAGTATTTT.

The chain links TRBV7-9 to TRBJ1-1; D is unresolved. The CDR3 covers 13 residues. V lost 5 bases and J lost 5, with 12 bases in between. Looked up from germline, CDR1 is SEHNR and CDR2 is FQNEAQ (reference sequence). CDR3 in amino acids: CASSLSSRTEAFF. CDR3 bases: TGTGCCAGCAGCCTCTCATCGAGGACTGAAGCTTTCTTT.

This clone was detected once. The chain has TRBV2 and TRBJ2-3, with 7 positions matching TRBD1. From germline, CDR1 is SNHLY and CDR2 FYNNEI. The CDR3 is 14 amino acids. V dropped 4 bases and J dropped 3; count of bases not matched to a gene: 4. In DNA, the CDR3 is TGTGCCAGCAGTGGAGGACAGGTTACAGATACGCAGTATTTT. Translated: CASSGGQVTDTQYF.

The V gene is TRBV18, the J gene TRBJ2-7, with a tentative D call TRBD1 (5 bases). Germline-derived CDR1 and CDR2 are KGHSH and LQKENI. The CDR3 length is 12 residues. V was trimmed by 6 bases and J by 7 bases, leaving 13 bases between them. DNA of the CDR3: TGTGCCAGCTCTTACAGGACGGGTGAGCAGTACTTC. Its translation is CASSYRTGEQYF.

The V and J genes are TRBV6-1 and TRBJ1-5; D unclear. Germline assignment: CDR1 MNHNS and CDR2 SASEGT. The V gene lost 0 bases and the J gene lost 3 bases, with 9 bases spanning the gap. The CDR3 sequence is 15 residues long. CDR3 sequence reads: CASSEALADNQPQHF. CDR3 coding DNA: TGTGCCAGCAGTGAAGCGCTGGCAGACAATCAGCCCCAGCATTTT.

This sequence joins TRBV6-5 and TRBJ2-1; 9 bases align to TRBD2. The CDR3 spans 13 residues. Per the germline V gene, CDR1 is MNHEY and CDR2 is SVGAGI. V was clipped by 7 bases and J by 8 bases; unmatched bases: 6. CDR3 residues: CASTAGGWDEQFF. The DNA for the CDR3 is TGTGCCAGCACGGCGGGAGGGTGGGATGAGCAGTTCTTC.

This clone was counted once. The chain couples TRBV6-5 to TRBJ1-3; D gene ambiguous. The CDR3 length is 13 residues. Germline CDR1 reads MNHEY; CDR2 reads SVGAGI. V lost 8 bases and J lost 2, with 10 bases in between. Here the CDR3 DNA reads TGTGCCAGCCGCCGGGGAACTGGAAACACCATATATTTT. Protein sequence: CASRRGTGNTIYF.

This clone was seen only once. The rearrangement uses TRBV11-2 and TRBJ2-1; D uncertain. The CDR3 is 13 residues long. Trimming removed 2 bases at V and 7 bases at J, with 9 bases between. Germline assignment: CDR1 SGHAT and CDR2 FQNNGV. The CDR3 DNA reads as TGTGCCAGCAGCTTATCGGTACGGAATGAGCAGTTCTTC. As protein: CASSLSVRNEQFF.

V gene TRBV4-2 combines with J gene TRBJ2-3, with TRBD2 matching 8 bases. The CDR3 sequence is 16 residues long. CDR1 is LGHNA and CDR2 is YNFKEQ in the germline V gene. The J segment lost 2 bases and the V segment lost 0 bases, leaving 4 bases of the junction unmatched. The CDR3 DNA reads as TGTGCCAGCAGCCAAGAACTAGCGGAGCCCACAGATACGCAGTATTTT. Protein: CASSQELAEPTDTQYF.

The gene calls are TRBV15 and TRBJ2-7, with D possibly TRBD2 on 6 matching bases. The germline V and J ends were trimmed by 5 bases and 3 bases, with 8 bases remaining between them. Germline lookup yields CDR1 LNHNV and CDR2 YYDKDF (reference sequence). The CDR3 consists of 12 residues. The CDR3 reads CATSAGYYEQYF. The CDR3 nucleotides are TGTGCCACCAGCGCGGGATACTACGAGCAGTACTTC. The full variable domain, completed using reference TRBV15 and TRBJ2-7, is DAMVIQNPRYQVTQFGKPVTLSCSQTLNHNVMYWYQQKSSQAPKLLFHYYDKDFNNEADTPDNFQSRRPNTSFCFLDIRSPGLGDTAMYLCATSAGYYEQYFGPGTRLTVT.

The chain uses TRBV5-1 and TRBJ2-3; D unresolved. Germline assignment: CDR1 SGHRS and CDR2 YFSETQ. V dropped 0 bases and J dropped 5 bases, with 7 bases sitting between them. This CDR3 has 13 residues. The DNA of the CDR3 is TGCGCCAGCAGCTTGGCCTCGGGAGATACGCAGTATTTT. Translating it yields CASSLASGDTQYF.

The rearrangement links TRBV25-1 to TRBJ2-1; 12 nucleotides agree with TRBD1. The length of the CDR3 is 17 residues. The junction had 12 bases not matched to a gene; V was cut back by 8 bases and J by 4 bases. Germline CDR1 is MGHDK and CDR2 is SYGVNS. CDR3 bases: TGTGCCAGCGCAGGGGGACAGGGGGCCCAATCTTACAATGAGCAGTTCTTC. This encodes CASAGGQGAQSYNEQFF.

The gene calls are TRBV7-9 and TRBJ1-1; TRBD1 might be the D (5 bases). Germline-derived CDR1 and CDR2 are SEHNR and FQNEAQ (reference sequence). The V end lost 11 bases, the J end lost 3 bases, and 13 bases lay between the germline ends. This CDR3 spans 12 amino acids. The CDR3 loop is CAGRQIHTEAFF. The CDR3 coding sequence is TGTGCCGGCCGACAGATACACACTGAAGCTTTCTTT.

This clone was picked up a small number of times. The chain couples TRBV13 to TRBJ1-4; D is unclear. Germline CDR1 PRHDT, CDR2 FYEKMQ (reference sequence). Trimming pared 0 bases from V and 4 bases from J, leaving 9 bases between. This CDR3 comprises 15 residues. The CDR3 nucleotides are TGTGCCAGCAGCTTAGGACAAGTCGATAATGAAAAACTGTTTTTT. The encoded protein is CASSLGQVDNEKLFF.

The chain couples TRBV7-9 to TRBJ2-1; maybe TRBD2 (6 bases). This CDR3 has 17 amino acids. The germline V gene has CDR1 SEHNR and CDR2 FQNEAQ (reference sequence). V dropped 6 bases and J dropped 1 base, with 19 bases sitting between them. The CDR3 DNA is TGTGCCAGCAGAATAGCGGTCAGGACCCAGTCCTACAATGAGCAGTTCTTC. Encoded protein: CASRIAVRTQSYNEQFF. Combining the CDR3 with reference TRBV7-9 and TRBJ2-1 gives the whole variable domain DTGVSQNPRHKITKRGQNVTFRCDPISEHNRLYWYRQTLGQGPEFLTYFQNEAQLEKSRLLSDRFSAERPKGSFSTLEIQRTEQGDSAMYLCASRIAVRTQSYNEQFFGPGTRLTVL.

This chain joins TRBV13 and TRBJ1-2; possibly TRBD1 for D (5 bases). Trimming removed 4 bases from V and 5 bases from J, with 14 bases in between. CDR1 and CDR2 (germline): PRHDT, FYEKMQ (reference sequence). The CDR3 runs to 14 residues. The DNA of the CDR3 is TGTGCCAGCAGCTCCTCTTTCGGGGGTTATGGCTACACCTTC. Translation: CASSSSFGGYGYTF.

This clone was seen only a few times. The V and J genes are TRBV10-2 and TRBJ1-1; 9 bases are shared with TRBD1. Germline trimming cut 6 bases from V and 6 bases from J; bases unmatched to any gene: 8. Germline V gene sequence: CDR1 WSHSY, CDR2 SAAADI. The CDR3 loop spans 14 amino acids. For the CDR3, the DNA is TGCGCCAGCAGAGCTCCGGGACAGGGTGCTGAAGCTTTCTTT. Protein product: CASRAPGQGAEAFF.

This clone was counted a few times. V gene TRBV27 combines with J gene TRBJ1-3; D perhaps matches TRBD1 (5 bases). Germline V lookup: CDR1 MNHEY, CDR2 SMNVEV (reference sequence). V was trimmed by 3 bases and J by 4 bases, leaving 10 bases between them. The CDR3 is made up of 14 amino acids. The CDR3 is CASSFGGMGNTIYF. CDR3 nucleotides: TGTGCCAGCAGTTTCGGGGGGATGGGAAACACCATATATTTT.

The count of this clone is one. This chain links TRBV5-4 with TRBJ2-7; 9 positions agree with TRBD2. V gave up 4 bases and J gave up 6 bases; unmatched junction bases: 17. CDR1 SGHNT and CDR2 YYREEE come from the germline V gene (reference sequence). CDR3 length equals 17 residues. CDR3 region: CASSQDGVGGRAGEQYF. CDR3 DNA: TGTGCCAGCAGCCAAGATGGGGTCGGCGGGAGGGCCGGCGAGCAGTACTTC.

The chain combines TRBV28 with TRBJ2-7; 12 bases map to TRBD2. The ends lost 3 bases at V and 5 bases at J; junction bases unmatched: 8. CDR3 length: 16 amino acids. CDR1 and CDR2 (germline): MDHEN, SYDVKM. CDR3 nucleotides: TGTGCCAGCAGTTTTCTCCGACTAGCGGGAGTCCACGAGCAGTACTTC. This encodes CASSFLRLAGVHEQYF.

This chain links TRBV5-1 with TRBJ2-6; 11 bases fit TRBD1. Germline V CDR1 and CDR2: SGHRS, YFSETQ. The V and J ends lost 0 bases and 3 bases, in that order; junction bases with no gene match: 11. This CDR3 spans 20 amino acids. The CDR3 reads CASSLAGQGALSGGANVLTF. In nucleotides, the CDR3 is TGCGCCAGCAGCTTGGCTGGACAGGGGGCCTTAAGCGGTGGGGCCAACGTCCTGACTTTC.

This sequence joins TRBV19 and TRBJ1-5, with D maybe TRBD1 (6 bases). Germline V lookup: CDR1 LNHDA, CDR2 SQIVND (reference sequence). With 5 bases removed from V and 1 base from J, the gap between germline ends came to 15 bases. The CDR3 is 16 residues long. The CDR3 is CASSAPTGPSNQPQHF. The CDR3 DNA reads TGTGCCAGTAGTGCGCCGACAGGACCCAGCAATCAGCCCCAGCATTTT.

CDR3 sequence: CASSWGQSETQYF. The CDR3 DNA follows: TGTGCCAGCAGTTGGGGACAAAGTGAGACCCAGTACTTC. The chain joins TRBV6-5 to TRBJ2-5; the D gene is possibly TRBD1 (6 bases). CDR1 MNHEY and CDR2 SVGAGI come from the germline V gene. V shed 4 bases and J shed 5 bases, with 11 bases lying between them. This CDR3 has 13 residues.